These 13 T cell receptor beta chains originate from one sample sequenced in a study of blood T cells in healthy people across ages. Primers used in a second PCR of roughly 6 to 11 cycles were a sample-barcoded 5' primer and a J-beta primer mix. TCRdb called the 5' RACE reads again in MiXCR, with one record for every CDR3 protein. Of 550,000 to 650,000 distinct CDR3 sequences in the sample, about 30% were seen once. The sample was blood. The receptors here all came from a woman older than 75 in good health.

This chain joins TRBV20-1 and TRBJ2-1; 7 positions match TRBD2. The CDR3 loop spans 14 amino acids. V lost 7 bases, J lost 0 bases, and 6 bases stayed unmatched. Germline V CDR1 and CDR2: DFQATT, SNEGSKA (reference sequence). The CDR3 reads CSVTSEYSYNEQFF. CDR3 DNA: TGCAGTGTTACTAGCGAATACTCCTACAATGAGCAGTTCTTC.

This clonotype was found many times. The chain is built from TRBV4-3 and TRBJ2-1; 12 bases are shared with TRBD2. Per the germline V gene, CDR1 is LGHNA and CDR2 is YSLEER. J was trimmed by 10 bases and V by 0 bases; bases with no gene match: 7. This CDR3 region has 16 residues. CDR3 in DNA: TGCGCCAGCAGCCAAGACCCTAGCGGGGGGGCCAGGGAGCAGTTCTTC. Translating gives CASSQDPSGGAREQFF.

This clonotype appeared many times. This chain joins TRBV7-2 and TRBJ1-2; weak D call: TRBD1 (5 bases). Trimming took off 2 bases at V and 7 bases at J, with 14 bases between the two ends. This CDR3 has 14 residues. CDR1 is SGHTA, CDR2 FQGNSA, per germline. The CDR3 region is CASSLLGDIGGYTF. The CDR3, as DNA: TGTGCCAGCAGCTTATTAGGGGATATAGGTGGCTACACCTTC.

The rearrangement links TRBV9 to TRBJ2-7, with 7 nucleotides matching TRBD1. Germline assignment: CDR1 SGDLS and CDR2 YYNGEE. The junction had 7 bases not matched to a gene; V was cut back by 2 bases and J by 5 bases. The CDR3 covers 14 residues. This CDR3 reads CASSVGTVDNEQYF. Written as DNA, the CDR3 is TGTGCCAGCAGCGTGGGGACAGTAGATAACGAGCAGTACTTC.

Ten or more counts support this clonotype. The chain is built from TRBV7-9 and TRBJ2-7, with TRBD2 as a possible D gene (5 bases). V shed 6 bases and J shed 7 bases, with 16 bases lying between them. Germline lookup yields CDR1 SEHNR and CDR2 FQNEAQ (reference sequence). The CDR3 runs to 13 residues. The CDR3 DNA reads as TGTGCCAGCAGTCCAACGGGGATCGGGGAGCAGTACTTC. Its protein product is CASSPTGIGEQYF.

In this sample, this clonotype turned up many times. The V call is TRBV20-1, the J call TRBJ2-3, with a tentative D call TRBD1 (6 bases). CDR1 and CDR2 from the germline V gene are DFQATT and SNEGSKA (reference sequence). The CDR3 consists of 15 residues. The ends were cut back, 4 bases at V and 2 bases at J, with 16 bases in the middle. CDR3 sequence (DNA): TGCAGTGCTATCTGGCAGGGGAGTTTCACAGATACGCAGTATTTT. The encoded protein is CSAIWQGSFTDTQYF.

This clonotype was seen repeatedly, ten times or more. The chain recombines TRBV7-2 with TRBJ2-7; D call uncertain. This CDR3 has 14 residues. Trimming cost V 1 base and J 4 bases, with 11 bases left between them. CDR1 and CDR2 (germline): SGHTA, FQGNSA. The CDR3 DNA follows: TGTGCCAGCAGCTTAGTATCCACCGGGTACGAGCAGTACTTC. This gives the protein CASSLVSTGYEQYF.

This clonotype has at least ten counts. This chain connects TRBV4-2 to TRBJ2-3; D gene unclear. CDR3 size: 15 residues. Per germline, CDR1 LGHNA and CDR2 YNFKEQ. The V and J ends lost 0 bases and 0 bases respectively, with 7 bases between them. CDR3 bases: TGTGCCAGCAGCCAAGAAAGGTCTAGCACAGATACGCAGTATTTT. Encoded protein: CASSQERSSTDTQYF.

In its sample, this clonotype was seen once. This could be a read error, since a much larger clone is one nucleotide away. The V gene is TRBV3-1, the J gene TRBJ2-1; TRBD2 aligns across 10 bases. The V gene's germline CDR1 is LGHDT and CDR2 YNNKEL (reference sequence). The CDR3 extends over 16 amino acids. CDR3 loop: CASSQEQRGGYNGQFF. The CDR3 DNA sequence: TGTGCCAGCAGCCAAGAACAGCGGGGGGGATACAATGGGCAGTTCTTC.

Written as DNA, the CDR3 is TGTGCCAGCAGCCAAGATGCGGGGGCTGGATATTCGGGAGAGCAGTTCTTC. Its translation: CASSQDAGAGYSGEQFF. The gene calls are TRBV3-1 and TRBJ2-1, with a possible D match to TRBD2 (7 bases). Looked up from germline, CDR1 is LGHDT and CDR2 is YNNKEL (reference sequence). The CDR3 extends over 17 amino acids. Trimming took off 0 bases at V and 10 bases at J, with 22 bases between the two ends.

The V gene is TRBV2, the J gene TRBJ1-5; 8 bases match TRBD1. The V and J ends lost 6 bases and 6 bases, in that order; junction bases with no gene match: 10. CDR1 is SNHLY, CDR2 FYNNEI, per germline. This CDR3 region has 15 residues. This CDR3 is CASSPGQENGQPQHF. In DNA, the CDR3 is TGTGCCAGCAGCCCGGGACAGGAGAACGGTCAGCCCCAGCATTTT.

The DNA for the CDR3 is TGTGCCAGCAGCTTAGCGTTGGTTAGCGGAGTAACTAGCTCCTACAATGAGCAGTTCTTC. Residues: CASSLALVSGVTSSYNEQFF. This chain links TRBV11-1 with TRBJ2-1, with TRBD2 as a possible D gene (6 bases). The V and J ends lost 0 bases and 0 bases respectively, with 21 bases between them. The germline CDR1 and CDR2 sequences are SGHAT and FQDESV (reference sequence). The CDR3 contains 20 residues.

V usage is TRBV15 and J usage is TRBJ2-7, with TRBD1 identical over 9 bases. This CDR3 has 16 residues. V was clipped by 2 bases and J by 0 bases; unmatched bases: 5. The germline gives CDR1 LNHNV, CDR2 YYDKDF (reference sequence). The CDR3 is CATSRRTGETSYEQYF. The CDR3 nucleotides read TGTGCCACCAGCAGAAGGACAGGGGAAACCTCCTACGAGCAGTACTTC.